This TCR beta chain was found in a study of blood T cell repertoires in COVID-19. Study-wide background: The United States, Italy and Spain provided the acute and convalescent COVID-19 samples.

Residents of about two dozen US areas, aged roughly 18 to 89 years, made up the participants. Cohort assignment relied on participant-reported clinical history. Original handling: By means of reference gene primer amplification, nucleated cell counts were estimated. The repertoire was sequenced with immunoSEQ multiplex PCR; TCRdb's copy has only in-frame clones and lacks some. For V, J and clone size, that table is used; D and trimming come from the DNA. The repertoire has about 310,000 clones, around 89% of them found once; the top ten carry approximately 9.4%. V lost 3 bases to trimming and J lost 7 bases, with 9 bases between them. Germline V gene lookup returns CDR1 MDHEN and CDR2 SYDVKM. The CDR3 is 12 residues long.

The chain uses TRBV28 and TRBJ1-2; no definite D call. This TCR derives from a middle-aged woman who had recovered from COVID-19. The source material was PBMCs or T cells enriched from blood (not recorded which). The CDR3 is CASSFYLSGYTF. The CDR3, as DNA: TGTGCCAGCAGTTTCTACTTGTCTGGCTACACCTTC.